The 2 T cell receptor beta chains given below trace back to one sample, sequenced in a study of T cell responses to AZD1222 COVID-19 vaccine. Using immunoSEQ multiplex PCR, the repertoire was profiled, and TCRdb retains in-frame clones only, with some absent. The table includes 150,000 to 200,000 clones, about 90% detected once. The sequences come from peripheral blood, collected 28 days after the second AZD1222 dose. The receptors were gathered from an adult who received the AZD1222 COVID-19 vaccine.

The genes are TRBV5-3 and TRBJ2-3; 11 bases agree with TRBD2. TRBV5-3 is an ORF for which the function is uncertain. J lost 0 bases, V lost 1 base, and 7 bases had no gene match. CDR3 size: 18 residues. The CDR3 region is CARSLLLAGDPSTDTQYF. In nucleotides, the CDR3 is TGTGCCAGAAGCTTGCTACTAGCGGGGGACCCTAGCACAGATACGCAGTATTTT.

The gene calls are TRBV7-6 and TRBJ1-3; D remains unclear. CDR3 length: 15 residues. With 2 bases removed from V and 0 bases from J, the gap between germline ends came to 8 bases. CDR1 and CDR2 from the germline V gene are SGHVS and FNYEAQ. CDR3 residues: CASSLWRHSGNTIYF. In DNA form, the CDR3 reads TGTGCCAGCAGCTTATGGAGGCACTCTGGAAACACCATATATTTT.